Shown below are 32 T cell receptor beta chains from a single sample sequenced in a study of T cell repertoires in cytomegalovirus infection. TCRdb used MiXCR to reprocess the reads, holding one entry per CDR3 protein. Here the sample spans 740,000 or so distinct CDR3 sequences, about a third being singletons. What was sequenced was PBMCs. The receptor source for this set is a human donor in good health (CMV status not recorded). Some clones in this sample may be carry-over from other donors' samples.

This chain joins TRBV12-3 or TRBV12-4 and TRBJ2-7; 7 bases align to TRBD1. The CDR3 covers 14 residues. After removal of 7 bases from V and 2 bases from J, the junction contained 8 bases not matched to a gene. The CDR3 sequence: CASTWTGETYEQYF. DNA for the CDR3: TGTGCCAGCACCTGGACAGGCGAAACCTACGAGCAGTACTTC.

This clonotype was seen a few times. This sequence joins TRBV12-3 or TRBV12-4 and TRBJ2-1; tentatively, D is TRBD2 (6 bases). V dropped 4 bases and J dropped 0 bases, with 16 bases sitting between them. The CDR3 is made up of 17 amino acids. Written as DNA, the CDR3 is TGTGCCAGCAGTTCTCGGGGGACCACGAGCTCCTACAATGAGCAGTTCTTC. This encodes CASSSRGTTSSYNEQFF.

This clonotype was counted many times. The chain uses TRBV7-6 and TRBJ2-7; possibly TRBD1 or TRBD2 for D (5 bases each). CDR3 size: 22 residues. Trimming removed 1 base from V and 2 bases from J, with 33 bases in between. Germline V gives CDR1 SGHVS, CDR2 FNYEAQ. The CDR3 loop reads CASSLEDRFPGLKRKGAYEQYF. The CDR3 DNA follows: TGTGCCAGCAGCTTAGAGGACCGATTCCCGGGGCTAAAGCGGAAAGGGGCCTACGAGCAGTACTTC.

Notes on this clonotype: This may be a read error: a much more frequent sequence differs by one nucleotide. This chain uses TRBV2 with TRBJ1-2; D not certain. This CDR3 has 13 residues. Trimming took 4 bases from V and 2 from J, leaving 8 bases between them. In germline, CDR1 is SNHLY, CDR2 FYNNEI. The CDR3 sequence: CASSVVKNYGYTF. In DNA form, the CDR3 reads TGTGCCAGCAGTGTAGTCAAGAACTATGGCTACACCTTC. Supplemented by reference TRBV2 and TRBJ1-2, the full variable domain reads EPEVTQTPSHQVTQMGQEVILRCVPISNHLYFYWYRQILGQKVEFLVSFYNNEISEKSEIFDDQFSVERPDGSNFTLKIRSTKLEDSAMYFCASSVVKNYGYTFGSGTRLTVV.

This clonotype has more than one count but fewer than ten. The chain combines TRBV7-2 with TRBJ1-1; 9 bases line up with TRBD1. This CDR3 region has 14 residues. Trimming took 4 bases from V and 6 from J; bases not matched to a gene: 6. The germline V gene encodes CDR1 SGHTA and CDR2 FQGNSA. The CDR3 region has the DNA TGTGCCAGCAGCTCGAGGGACAGGGTCTCTGAAGCTTTCTTT. It translates to CASSSRDRVSEAFF.

The CDR3 DNA reads TGCGCCAGCAGCCTAGACGGGGACAGGGCCGCAGCGAATACGCAGTATTTT. It yields the protein CASSLDGDRAAANTQYF. The genes are TRBV5-1 and TRBJ2-3; 9 nucleotides agree with TRBD1. Per the germline V gene, CDR1 is SGHRS and CDR2 is YFSETQ. Trimming took 4 bases from V and 7 from J; bases not matched to a gene: 16. The CDR3 covers 17 residues.

The J gene is TRBJ2-2, the V gene TRBV7-8; the D gene is possibly TRBD2 (5 bases). Germline V gene sequence: CDR1 SGHVS, CDR2 FQNEAQ. The CDR3 is 18 residues long. V was pared by 2 bases and J by 0 bases, with 16 bases between. The CDR3 DNA follows: TGTGCCAGCAGCTTAAAAGGGTTGCGGGCCTCGAACACCGGGGAGCTGTTTTTT. Protein product: CASSLKGLRASNTGELFF.

This clonotype was counted between two and nine times. As DNA, the CDR3 is TGCAGCGTTGAAGAAGCGGGAGTATCCCTCGACCTCGGCAAAAACATTCAGTACTTC. Translation: CSVEEAGVSLDLGKNIQYF. This sequence joins TRBV29-1 and TRBJ2-4; 8 bases map to TRBD2. Trimming took 0 bases from V and 3 from J; bases not matched to a gene: 16. Germline assignment: CDR1 SQVTM and CDR2 ANQGSEA. This CDR3 is 19 amino acids long.

This chain connects TRBV15 to TRBJ2-7; the D gene is possibly TRBD2 (6 bases). The CDR3 length is 14 residues. Germline CDR1 is LNHNV and CDR2 is YYDKDF (reference sequence). With 2 bases removed from V and 2 bases from J, the gap between germline ends came to 10 bases. The CDR3 sequence: CATSRKGTAYEQYF. The CDR3 DNA reads as TGTGCCACCAGCAGAAAAGGGACTGCCTACGAGCAGTACTTC.

This clonotype was picked up a small number of times. The chain employs TRBV4-1 and TRBJ2-7; D might be TRBD1 (6 bases). V lost 1 base to trimming and J lost 6 bases, with 13 bases between them. This CDR3 has 14 amino acids. Per germline, CDR1 MGHRA and CDR2 YSYEKL. The CDR3 DNA is TGCGCCAGCAGCCAAGTCGTACAGGGACCCGAGCAGTACTTC. Translated, it gives CASSQVVQGPEQYF.

This clonotype has just a few counts. The chain joins TRBV7-3 to TRBJ1-6, with D hard to call. This CDR3 has 13 amino acids. V lost 5 bases to trimming and J lost 8 bases, with 10 bases between them. CDR1 and CDR2 from the germline V gene are SGHTA and FQGTGA. The CDR3 here is CASSKTVDSPLHF. In DNA, the CDR3 is TGTGCCAGCAGCAAAACCGTGGATTCACCCCTCCACTTT. The full variable domain, completed using reference TRBV7-3 and TRBJ1-6, is GAGVSQTPSNKVTEKGKYVELRCDPISGHTALYWYRQSLGQGPEFLIYFQGTGAADDSGLPNDRFFAVRPEGSVSTLKIQRTERGDSAVYLCASSKTVDSPLHFGNGTRLTVT.

Notes on this clonotype: With a much larger clone just one base away, this may be a read error. The chain has TRBV27 and TRBJ1-5; unclear D gene. Looked up from germline, CDR1 is MNHEY and CDR2 is SMNVEV (reference sequence). Trimming pared 2 bases from V and 3 bases from J, leaving 5 bases between. The length of the CDR3 is 13 residues. The CDR3, as DNA: TGTGCCAGCAGTTTAAAGGACAATCAGCCCCAGCATTTT. As protein: CASSLKDNQPQHF.

V and J are TRBV15 and TRBJ2-7, with 8 bases fitting TRBD1. The length of the CDR3 is 15 residues. The germline gives CDR1 LNHNV, CDR2 YYDKDF (reference sequence). Germline trimming cut 0 bases from V and 2 bases from J; bases unmatched to any gene: 3. CDR3 region: CATSRDGQGAYEQYF. For the CDR3, the DNA is TGTGCCACCAGCAGAGATGGACAGGGAGCCTACGAGCAGTACTTC.

This clonotype was observed a handful of times. The chain joins TRBV27 to TRBJ2-7; tentatively, D is TRBD2 (6 bases). Germline V gives CDR1 MNHEY, CDR2 SMNVEV (reference sequence). The V and J ends lost 4 bases and 2 bases respectively, with 15 bases between them. The CDR3 is 15 amino acids. The CDR3 DNA reads as TGTGCCAGCAGTTCCTTGACGGAGGGGCCCTACGAGCAGTACTTC. Its translation is CASSSLTEGPYEQYF.

The rearrangement links TRBV15 to TRBJ1-5; D perhaps matches TRBD1 (5 bases). The CDR3 is 12 residues long. The V and J ends lost 8 bases and 6 bases respectively, with 11 bases between them. Germline loops: CDR1 LNHNV, CDR2 YYDKDF (reference sequence). In DNA, the CDR3 is TGTGCCACCGGGACGGGGAGTCAGCCCCAGCATTTT. It codes for CATGTGSQPQHF.

The DNA of the CDR3 is TGTGCCAGCAGTTTCGGACGGACCCGCACAGATACGCAGTATTTT. Translation gives CASSFGRTRTDTQYF. J is TRBJ2-3 and V is TRBV2; D is unresolved. CDR1 and CDR2 from the germline V gene are SNHLY and FYNNEI. Deletions cut 5 bases from V and 1 base from J, with 13 bases between. This CDR3 has 15 amino acids.

The rearrangement joins TRBV20-1 to TRBJ2-6; D gene unclear. CDR3 size: 16 residues. Deletions cut 4 bases from V and 1 base from J, with 14 bases between. Germline V gene data show CDR1 as DFQATT and CDR2 as SNEGSKA (reference sequence). The CDR3 DNA is TGCAGTGCTACGCCGGAGCTGAGATCTGGGGCCAACGTCCTGACTTTC. Encoded protein: CSATPELRSGANVLTF.

There are a few counts of this clonotype. The rearrangement uses TRBV2 and TRBJ1-1; 8 bases are a match to TRBD1. After removal of 4 bases from V and 1 base from J, the junction contained 8 bases not matched to a gene. The length of the CDR3 is 16 residues. Germline V gene data show CDR1 as SNHLY and CDR2 as FYNNEI. CDR3 DNA: TGTGCCAGCAGTGGGAGGACAGGGCTGGGGAACACTGAAGCTTTCTTT. Amino acid sequence: CASSGRTGLGNTEAFF.

The chain employs TRBV24-1 and TRBJ2-3, with 7 positions matching TRBD1. V shed 0 bases and J 6 bases; nucleotides not matched to a gene: 11. This CDR3 region has 17 residues. Germline V gene sequence: CDR1 KGHDR, CDR2 SFDVKD. CDR3 amino acids: CATSDLAPRDSKDTQYF. In DNA, the CDR3 is TGTGCCACCAGTGATTTGGCCCCCCGGGACAGTAAGGATACGCAGTATTTT.

The chain links TRBV4-1 to TRBJ2-5, with D tentatively TRBD1 (6 bases). Looked up from germline, CDR1 is MGHRA and CDR2 is YSYEKL. V was clipped by 5 bases and J by 6 bases, with 16 bases between them. The CDR3 runs 14 residues. In DNA, the CDR3 is TGCGCCAGCAGCTATGTACAGGGTGGCAAGACCCAGTACTTC. Amino acid sequence: CASSYVQGGKTQYF.

The chain is built from TRBV11-2 and TRBJ2-1, with D perhaps being TRBD1 or TRBD2 (5 bases each). CDR1 is SGHAT, CDR2 FQNNGV, per germline. This CDR3 contains 16 residues. Between the trimmed V and J ends, which lost 0 bases and 5 bases, there was a span of 14 bases. CDR3 loop: CASSLESGGGDNEQFF. The CDR3 DNA reads TGTGCCAGCAGCTTAGAGAGTGGTGGGGGAGACAATGAGCAGTTCTTC.

V is TRBV9 and J is TRBJ1-2, with D possibly being TRBD1 (6 bases). Looked up from germline, CDR1 is SGDLS and CDR2 is YYNGEE. V gave up 4 bases and J gave up 1 base, with 17 bases separating them. The CDR3 spans 16 residues. CDR3 nucleotides: TGTGCCAGCAGCCCGATACAGGGAGCCAATAACTATGGCTACACCTTC. It yields the protein CASSPIQGANNYGYTF.

This clonotype was detected a few times. The V call is TRBV10-3, the J call TRBJ2-7; D may correspond to TRBD1 or TRBD2 (6 bases each). The CDR3 runs 14 residues. Trimming removed 2 bases from V and 5 bases from J, with 13 bases in between. Germline-derived CDR1 and CDR2 are ENHRY and SYGVKD. The CDR3 coding sequence is TGTGCCATCAGTGAGAATGGGGGGCTCAACGAGCAGTACTTC. Translated: CAISENGGLNEQYF.

The chain has TRBV29-1 and TRBJ2-6; perhaps TRBD1 as D (5 bases). Germline CDR1 is SQVTM and CDR2 is ANQGSEA. Trimming stripped 0 bases from V and 4 bases from J, with 13 bases between. The CDR3 totals 16 residues. CDR3 region: CSVEEGRASGANVLTF. As DNA, the CDR3 is TGCAGCGTTGAAGAGGGCAGGGCGTCGGGGGCCAACGTCCTGACTTTC. The variable domain in full, with the rest retrieved from reference TRBV29-1 and TRBJ2-6, is SAVISQKPSRDICQRGTSLTIQCQVDSQVTMMFWYRQQPGQSLTLIATANQGSEATYESGFVIDKFPISRPNLTFSTLTVSNMSPEDSSIYLCSVEEGRASGANVLTFGAGSRLTVL.

This clonotype was counted between two and nine times. The gene calls are TRBV9 and TRBJ1-5, with TRBD1 matching over 7 bases. The CDR3 is made up of 15 amino acids. V shed 4 bases, J shed 3 bases, and the junction held 7 bases outside the gene matches. The germline gives CDR1 SGDLS, CDR2 YYNGEE. The CDR3 loop is CASSNTGTDNQPQHF. The CDR3, as DNA: TGTGCCAGCAGCAATACCGGGACAGACAATCAGCCCCAGCATTTT.

V and J are TRBV15 and TRBJ2-1; 14 bases line up with TRBD2. V shed 0 bases and J 10 bases; nucleotides not matched to a gene: 5. The CDR3 is 16 amino acids. Germline lookup yields CDR1 LNHNV and CDR2 YYDKDF (reference sequence). The CDR3 protein is CATSRDPGTSGGEQFF. DNA for the CDR3: TGTGCCACCAGCAGAGATCCCGGGACTAGCGGGGGAGAGCAGTTCTTC.

V is TRBV7-2 and J is TRBJ1-1, with D possibly matching TRBD1 (6 bases). V was trimmed by 1 base and J by 6 bases, leaving 12 bases between them. Germline CDR1 and CDR2: SGHTA and FQGNSA. The CDR3 has 14 residues. CDR3 DNA: TGTGCCAGCAGCTTAGACAGGGTTATTCCTGAAGCTTTCTTT. Amino acids: CASSLDRVIPEAFF.

This clonotype was detected many times. The chain joins TRBV28 to TRBJ2-7; D might be TRBD1 (6 bases). Germline values: CDR1 MDHEN, CDR2 SYDVKM. Trimming pared 7 bases from V and 5 bases from J, leaving 21 bases between. The CDR3 is 15 residues long. The CDR3 region is CASNLADRPADEQYF. In DNA, the CDR3 is TGTGCCAGCAACCTAGCCGACAGGCCCGCGGACGAGCAGTACTTC. Variable domain in full (rest from reference TRBV28 and TRBJ2-7): DVKVTQSSRYLVKRTGEKVFLECVQDMDHENMFWYRQDPGLGLRLIYFSYDVKMKEKGDIPEGYSVSREKKERFSLILESASTNQTSMYLCASNLADRPADEQYFGPGTRLTVT.

The rearrangement uses TRBV11-2 and TRBJ1-6, with D possibly TRBD1 on 5 matching bases. Trimming took 1 base from V and 3 from J, leaving 10 bases between them. The germline V gene encodes CDR1 SGHAT and CDR2 FQNNGV. The CDR3 sequence is 16 residues long. The CDR3 loop is CASSLASTVYNSPLHF. CDR3 in DNA: TGTGCCAGCAGCTTAGCGTCGACAGTCTATAATTCACCCCTCCACTTT.

This clonotype was picked up a small number of times. The chain employs TRBV7-9 and TRBJ1-1; a possible D gene is TRBD1 (6 bases). V was cut by 5 bases and J by 8 bases, with 18 bases left in between. The CDR3 runs to 14 residues. Per germline, CDR1 SEHNR and CDR2 FQNEAQ (reference sequence). This chain's CDR3 is CASSGGDKIREAFF. CDR3 coding DNA: TGTGCCAGCAGCGGAGGGGACAAAATAAGAGAAGCTTTCTTT.

The chain couples TRBV6-5 to TRBJ2-1, with 11 bases fitting TRBD2. The CDR3 covers 17 residues. The V gene end was trimmed by 4 bases and the J gene end by 3 bases; junction bases not matched to a gene: 8. The germline V gene encodes CDR1 MNHEY and CDR2 SVGAGI. The CDR3 bases are TGTGCCAGCAGTTCATCTAGCGGGGGGAACGGCTACAATGAGCAGTTCTTC. This codes for CASSSSSGGNGYNEQFF.

The chain uses TRBV7-2 and TRBJ2-7; D might be TRBD1 (6 bases). Germline lookup yields CDR1 SGHTA and CDR2 FQGNSA. Trimming removed 5 bases at V and 6 bases at J, with 17 bases between. The CDR3 length is 14 residues. CDR3 nucleotide sequence: TGTGCCAGCAGCCTGATTCAGGGGCGTAGCGAGCAGTACTTC. Its translation: CASSLIQGRSEQYF.